The next 27 T cell receptor beta chains were all read from a single sample in a study of Ad26.COV2.S vaccination and SARS-CoV-2 variants. Treatment defined: roughly 19 received Ad26.COV2.S at low or high dose, single or two shots; roughly 5 received placebo; per-sample allocation not given. Collection of samples fell on day 63 after the first vaccine or placebo injection. Method: immunoSEQ multiplex PCR; TCRdb's copy keeps in-frame clones and lacks some. The sample records about 350,000 clones, roughly 89% being singletons. The input for sequencing was peripheral blood, taken in a trial of Ad26.COV2.S vaccine versus placebo. These receptors all stem from a person between 18 and 65 years old who received the Ad26.COV2.S COVID-19 vaccine or a placebo.

The chain combines TRBV5-1 with TRBJ1-5; possible D gene TRBD1, 6 bases. The CDR3 runs to 15 residues. Trimming cost V 1 base and J 4 bases, with 12 bases left between them. CDR1 is SGHRS and CDR2 is YFSETQ in the germline V gene. The DNA for the CDR3 is TGCGCCAGCAGCTTGACGACAGGTGGGAATCAGCCCCAGCATTTT. Translated: CASSLTTGGNQPQHF.

V usage is TRBV16 and J usage is TRBJ1-2; no definite D call. Trimming pared 6 bases from V and 7 bases from J, leaving 12 bases between. The CDR3 runs 12 residues. Per germline, CDR1 KGHSY and CDR2 FQNENV. CDR3 in amino acids: CASSFSGFGYTF. Written as DNA, the CDR3 is TGTGCCAGCAGTTTCTCGGGGTTTGGCTACACCTTC.

The J gene is TRBJ2-7, the V gene TRBV18, with TRBD1 as a possible D gene (6 bases). Trimming stripped 2 bases from V and 0 bases from J, with 17 bases between. The CDR3 totals 17 residues. Per the germline V gene, CDR1 is KGHSH and CDR2 is LQKENI. The DNA of the CDR3 is TGTGCCAGCTCACCAGACCAAACAGGGCTCTACTCCTACGAGCAGTACTTC. Translating gives CASSPDQTGLYSYEQYF.

This chain uses TRBV13 with TRBJ1-2, with TRBD1 matching 11 bases. Germline trimming cut 5 bases from V and 8 bases from J; bases unmatched to any gene: 10. CDR1 is PRHDT and CDR2 is FYEKMQ in the germline V gene (reference sequence). The CDR3 loop spans 15 amino acids. Written as DNA, the CDR3 is TGTGCCAGCAGCACCTCAGGACAGGGGGCGCGAGGCTACACCTTC. Protein: CASSTSGQGARGYTF. The entire variable domain, with the rest obtained from reference TRBV13 and TRBJ1-2, is as follows: AAGVIQSPRHLIKEKRETATLKCYPIPRHDTVYWYQQGPGQDPQFLISFYEKMQSDKGSIPDRFSAQQFSDYHSELNMSSLELGDSALYFCASSTSGQGARGYTFGSGTRLTVV.

The chain employs TRBV5-1 and TRBJ2-3; 9 positions match TRBD1. Germline trimming cut 4 bases from V and 2 bases from J; bases unmatched to any gene: 8. This CDR3 region has 16 residues. CDR1 is SGHRS, CDR2 YFSETQ, per germline. DNA of the CDR3: TGCGCCAGCAGCAGGACAGGGGCGGCCTCCACAGATACGCAGTATTTT. Translated, it gives CASSRTGAASTDTQYF.

The CDR3: CASSEGYSNQPQHF. CDR3 coding DNA: TGTGCCAGCTCAGAAGGGTATAGCAATCAGCCCCAGCATTTT. This chain uses TRBV18 with TRBJ1-5; D gene unclear. V lost 5 bases to trimming and J lost 0 bases, with 8 bases between them. This CDR3 region has 14 residues. Germline V gene sequence: CDR1 KGHSH, CDR2 LQKENI.

DNA for the CDR3: TGTGCCAGCAGTGACTCGGGGCCAGGGGGCGGTACTCATGAAAAACTGTTTTTT. Translation gives CASSDSGPGGGTHEKLFF. The genes are TRBV6-4 and TRBJ1-4; 8 bases agree with TRBD1. The junction had 12 bases not matched to a gene; V was cut back by 0 bases and J by 6 bases. The CDR3 totals 18 residues. CDR1 and CDR2 (germline): MRHNA, SNTAGT.

This clone has a single count. The rearrangement links TRBV6-1 to TRBJ2-7, with a weak D call TRBD2 (7 bases). CDR1 and CDR2 (germline): MNHNS, SASEGT. The CDR3 is 15 amino acids. V lost 2 bases, J lost 5 bases, and 16 bases lay in between. DNA for the CDR3: TGTGCCAGCAGTGAACACAGGGAGGGAACCCACGAGCAGTACTTC. It translates to CASSEHREGTHEQYF.

The genes are TRBV19 and TRBJ1-6; 7 bases align to TRBD1. The CDR3 sequence is 15 residues long. V lost 5 bases to trimming and J lost 7 bases; unmatched junction nucleotides: 8. Germline CDR1 LNHDA, CDR2 SQIVND (reference sequence). CDR3 loop: CASSPLDRANSPLHF. CDR3 DNA sequence: TGTGCCAGTAGTCCACTAGACAGGGCCAATTCACCCCTCCACTTT. Full variable domain (rest looked up from reference TRBV19 and TRBJ1-6): DGGITQSPKYLFRKEGQNVTLSCEQNLNHDAMYWYRQDPGQGLRLIYYSQIVNDFQKGDIAEGYSVSREKKESFPLTVTSAQKNPTAFYLCASSPLDRANSPLHFGNGTRLTVT.

The chain is built from TRBV5-1 and TRBJ2-5; D remains ambiguous. Trimming took 1 base from V and 2 from J, leaving 12 bases between them. CDR3 size: 15 residues. The germline CDR1 and CDR2 sequences are SGHRS and YFSETQ. The DNA of the CDR3 is TGCGCCAGCAGCTTGCAACGGTCCTCACAAGAGACCCAGTACTTC. Translating it yields CASSLQRSSQETQYF.

V is TRBV19 and J is TRBJ1-1, with 7 bases that match TRBD1. Germline-derived CDR1 and CDR2 are LNHDA and SQIVND (reference sequence). This CDR3 region has 14 residues. After removal of 9 bases from V and 4 bases from J, the junction contained 11 bases not matched to a gene. In nucleotides, the CDR3 is TGTGCCAGCGCCAGGGGCAGGGGGGTCACTGAAGCTTTCTTT. It codes for CASARGRGVTEAFF.

This chain connects TRBV19 to TRBJ2-7; 9 bases match TRBD1. Germline assignment: CDR1 LNHDA and CDR2 SQIVND (reference sequence). The CDR3 runs to 13 residues. With 5 bases clipped from V and 3 bases from J, the junction kept 2 bases outside the gene matches. In DNA form, the CDR3 reads TGTGCCAGTAGTCCGGACAGGGGCTACGAGCAGTACTTC. This sequence encodes CASSPDRGYEQYF.

This sequence joins TRBV11-2 and TRBJ2-7; TRBD1 matches at 11 bases. The CDR3 covers 17 residues. Germline CDR1 and CDR2: SGHAT and FQNNGV. Trimming took 2 bases from V and 1 from J; bases not matched to a gene: 7. The CDR3 loop reads CASSLFRGQGASYEQYF. In nucleotides, the CDR3 is TGTGCCAGCAGCTTATTCCGAGGACAGGGGGCATCCTACGAGCAGTACTTC.

CDR3 protein: CASSQLGTSNYGYTF. The CDR3 bases are TGTGCCAGCAGCCAATTGGGAACCTCTAACTATGGCTACACCTTC. The genes are TRBV14 and TRBJ1-2; D unresolved. This CDR3 comprises 15 residues. The germline V and J ends were trimmed by 2 bases and 0 bases, with 10 bases remaining between them. CDR1 SGHDN and CDR2 FVKESK come from the germline V gene.

This sequence joins TRBV18 and TRBJ2-7; 9 bases are a match to TRBD2. J was trimmed by 2 bases and V by 4 bases; bases with no gene match: 6. CDR1 KGHSH and CDR2 LQKENI come from the germline V gene. The CDR3 extends over 15 amino acids. The CDR3 nucleotides are TGTGCCAGCTCACGATACTCTAGCGGGACCTACGAGCAGTACTTC. Protein sequence: CASSRYSSGTYEQYF.

This clone was found once. This chain connects TRBV5-6 to TRBJ1-5; the D gene is possibly TRBD1 (6 bases). Per germline, CDR1 SGHDT and CDR2 YYEEEE. V was shortened by 1 base and J by 2 bases, with 13 bases between the two germline ends. The CDR3 has 16 residues. The DNA of the CDR3 is TGTGCCAGCAGCTTGTGGCCAGGGGCCGGCAATCAGCCCCAGCATTTT. It is translated as CASSLWPGAGNQPQHF. Together with reference TRBV5-6 and TRBJ1-5, the CDR3 gives the full variable domain: DAGVTQSPTHLIKTRGQQVTLRCSPKSGHDTVSWYQQALGQGPQFIFQYYEEEERQRGNFPDRFSGHQFPNYSSELNVNALLLGDSALYLCASSLWPGAGNQPQHFGDGTRLSIL.

The J gene is TRBJ2-7, the V gene TRBV6-5, with 10 bases fitting TRBD2. Looked up from germline, CDR1 is MNHEY and CDR2 is SVGAGI. CDR3 size: 16 residues. Trimming removed 3 bases from V and 5 bases from J; junction bases left unmatched: 10. Here the CDR3 DNA reads TGTGCCAGCAGTTATACCGCTAGCGGGGGTCTGAACGAGCAGTACTTC. Translated, it gives CASSYTASGGLNEQYF.

This chain uses TRBV10-3 with TRBJ2-1; D gene ambiguous. CDR1 is ENHRY, CDR2 SYGVKD, per germline. This CDR3 has 11 amino acids. V shed 10 bases and J shed 6 bases, with 10 bases lying between them. The CDR3 sequence is CATRISNEQFF. Written as DNA, the CDR3 is TGTGCCACCCGAATATCCAATGAGCAGTTCTTC.

J is TRBJ2-6 and V is TRBV19, with D possibly matching TRBD2 (6 bases). V shed 3 bases and J shed 3 bases, with 12 bases lying between them. Germline CDR1 and CDR2: LNHDA and SQIVND (reference sequence). This CDR3 comprises 16 residues. DNA of the CDR3: TGTGCCAGTAGTATTGGCGGGGCGGGTGGGGCCAACGTCCTGACTTTC. This codes for CASSIGGAGGANVLTF.

This chain joins TRBV29-1 and TRBJ2-7, with D tentatively TRBD1 or TRBD2 (5 bases each). The CDR3 contains 13 residues. The V end was cut by 7 bases, the J end by 5 bases, with 18 bases between. The V gene's germline CDR1 is SQVTM and CDR2 ANQGSEA. CDR3 protein: CSGSRGLRDEQYF. The CDR3 DNA is TGCAGCGGTAGTCGGGGCCTCCGCGACGAGCAGTACTTC.

This rearrangement joins TRBV5-6 to TRBJ2-3; D remains unclear. This CDR3 contains 13 residues. Germline CDR1 is SGHDT and CDR2 is YYEEEE. V lost 1 base and J 0 bases, leaving 3 bases between the germline ends. CDR3 nucleotides: TGTGCCAGCAGCTTGTACAGCACAGATACGCAGTATTTT. Translating gives CASSLYSTDTQYF.

V is TRBV2 and J is TRBJ2-4, with 7 positions matching TRBD1. CDR1 is SNHLY and CDR2 is FYNNEI in the germline V gene. With V trimmed by 4 bases and J by 6 bases, 6 bases remained unmatched. The CDR3 sequence is 14 residues long. The CDR3 loop is CASSAVTGVNIQYF. The CDR3 region has the DNA TGTGCCAGCAGTGCAGTAACAGGGGTAAACATTCAGTACTTC.

This chain links TRBV3-1 (or the pseudogene TRBV3-2) with TRBJ2-7, with 7 nucleotides matching TRBD2. CDR3 length: 15 amino acids. The germline gives CDR1 LGHDT, CDR2 YNNKEL (reference sequence). The ends lost 4 bases at V and 3 bases at J; junction bases unmatched: 9. CDR3 sequence reads: CASSRASRGSYEQYF. The CDR3 region has the DNA TGTGCCAGCAGCCGGGCATCGCGGGGGAGCTACGAGCAGTACTTC.

V is TRBV6-4 and J is TRBJ2-1; 10 positions match TRBD2. Germline trimming cut 0 bases from V and 10 bases from J; bases unmatched to any gene: 6. This CDR3 spans 15 amino acids. CDR1 MRHNA and CDR2 SNTAGT come from the germline V gene. Here the CDR3 DNA reads TGTGCCAGCAGTGACTCTAAATTGACTAGCGGGGAGCAGTTCTTC. This sequence encodes CASSDSKLTSGEQFF.

The CDR3 reads CASTRDPTGSQETQYF. The CDR3 region has the DNA TGTGCCAGCACTCGCGATCCGACAGGGAGCCAAGAGACCCAGTACTTC. The V call is TRBV28, the J call TRBJ2-5; 7 bases line up with TRBD1. The CDR3 length is 16 residues. The V and J ends lost 7 bases and 1 base, in that order; junction bases with no gene match: 12. Germline V gives CDR1 MDHEN, CDR2 SYDVKM.

J is TRBJ2-2 and V is TRBV11-2, with TRBD2 as a possible D gene (5 bases). Germline assignment: CDR1 SGHAT and CDR2 FQNNGV. The CDR3 consists of 18 residues. Trimming stripped 3 bases from V and 6 bases from J, with 23 bases between. The CDR3 DNA follows: TGTGCCAGCAGCTTGAGTACGCATAAGGGCGGGTTTCCCGGGGAGCTGTTTTTT. It is translated as CASSLSTHKGGFPGELFF. The whole variable domain, remainder taken from reference TRBV11-2 and TRBJ2-2, is EAGVAQSPRYKIIEKRQSVAFWCNPISGHATLYWYQQILGQGPKLLIQFQNNGVVDDSQLPKDRFSAERLKGVDSTLKIQPAKLEDSAVYLCASSLSTHKGGFPGELFFGEGSRLTVL.

V and J are TRBV7-3 and TRBJ2-4; a weak D match, TRBD1 (5 bases). The V gene lost 5 bases and the J gene lost 5 bases, with 13 bases spanning the gap. The germline V gene has CDR1 SGHTA and CDR2 FQGTGA. The CDR3 is 14 amino acids. DNA of the CDR3: TGTGCCAGCAGCCGAGATGGGGCAGAAAACATTCAGTACTTC. The encoded protein is CASSRDGAENIQYF.